This is a list of T cell receptor beta chains from one sample in a study of T cells of healthy individuals. From the 5' RACE reads, TCRdb called clonotypes with MiXCR, one entry per CDR3 protein. The sample includes over 95,000 distinct CDR3 sequences, 17% of them seen just once. These receptors came from a human donor in good health. Each CDR3 is given with its conserved first and last residue. The D gene is left open where the match is weak. Size is omitted from some rows. Given values are once, few, many or a class for expanded clones.

j_gene	d_gene	v_gene	abundance	len	CDR3aa	CDR3nt
TRBJ2-1	TRBD2	TRBV24-1	.	15	CATSPGVAGVHEQFF	TGTGCCACCAGTCCCGGGGTAGCGGGAGTCCATGAGCAGTTCTTC
TRBJ2-7	TRBD1	TRBV7-6	.	16	CASSLLKGQGPYEQYF	TGTGCCAGCAGCTTACTCAAAGGACAGGGCCCATACGAGCAGTACTTC
TRBJ2-1	.	TRBV7-2	many	17	CASSFNGGPSSYNEQFF	TGTGCCAGCAGCTTTAACGGGGGTCCTAGCTCCTACAATGAGCAGTTCTTC
TRBJ2-1	.	TRBV7-3	.	13	CASSPPGAREQFF	TGTGCCAGCAGCCCTCCGGGGGCTAGAGAGCAGTTCTTC
TRBJ2-7	TRBD1	TRBV6-5	.	15	CASSGGYRGIGEQYF	TGTGCCAGCAGTGGGGGATACAGGGGGATTGGCGAGCAGTACTTC
TRBJ2-7	TRBD1	TRBV7-2	.	14	CASSSRTGTYEQYF	TGTGCCAGCAGCTCACGGACAGGGACCTACGAGCAGTACTTC
TRBJ2-5	TRBD2	TRBV12-3/TRBV12-4	.	13	CASSYGTRETQYF	TGTGCCAGCAGCTACGGGACTAGAGAGACCCAGTACTTC
TRBJ1-1	TRBD1	TRBV28	few	16	CASSLYRTGGRTEAFF	TGTGCCAGCAGTTTGTACCGGACAGGGGGTCGTACTGAAGCTTTCTTT
TRBJ1-3	.	TRBV7-2	few	13	CASSQGLGNTIYF	TGTGCCAGCAGTCAAGGCTTGGGAAACACCATATATTTT
TRBJ2-3	TRBD2	TRBV9	.	19	CASSVEASGSRISTDTQYF	TGTGCCAGCAGCGTAGAGGCTAGCGGGAGTCGAATTAGCACAGATACGCAGTATTTT
TRBJ1-1	.	TRBV4-1	many	14	CASSEGYRDTEAFF	TGCGCCAGCAGTGAGGGCTATCGGGACACTGAAGCTTTCTTT
TRBJ2-2	.	TRBV20-1	.	13	CSAQKSDTGELFF	TGCAGTGCTCAGAAGTCAGACACCGGGGAGCTGTTTTTT
TRBJ2-5	.	TRBV12-3/TRBV12-4	few	13	CASSLTSPTTQYF	TGTGCCAGCAGTTTAACCAGTCCGACGACCCAGTACTTC
TRBJ1-1	.	TRBV5-1	few	16	CASSLYAPNGNTEAFF	TGCGCCAGCAGTCTCTACGCCCCAAACGGGAACACTGAAGCTTTCTTT
TRBJ1-6	.	TRBV7-2	many	16	CASSLYRDPGQSPLHF	TGTGCCAGCAGCTTATACCGGGATCCGGGACAATCACCCCTCCACTTT
TRBJ1-4	.	TRBV7-2	many	17	CASSSRRLLGKQEKLFF	TGTGCCAGCAGCTCACGCCGCCTCTTAGGGAAACAGGAAAAACTGTTTTTT
TRBJ2-3	.	TRBV11-1	few	13	CASRGRSTDTQYF	TGTGCCAGCAGAGGAAGGAGCACAGATACGCAGTATTTT
TRBJ2-1	.	TRBV20-1	.	11	CSATNYNEQFF	TGCAGTGCCACAAACTACAATGAGCAGTTCTTC
TRBJ1-2	TRBD1	TRBV6-1	many	15	CASRAYDRAHYGYTF	TGTGCCAGCAGGGCCTATGACAGGGCGCACTATGGCTACACCTTC
TRBJ2-2	.	TRBV6-5	many	16	CASTAWRGRNTGELFF	TGTGCCAGCACTGCGTGGCGGGGGCGGAACACCGGGGAGCTGTTTTTT
TRBJ2-3	.	TRBV9	few	14	CASSVGRGTDTQYF	TGTGCCAGCAGCGTAGGACGGGGGACAGATACGCAGTATTTT
TRBJ1-2	.	TRBV7-2	few	14	CASSLYPDLYGYTF	TGTGCCAGCAGCTTATATCCAGACCTCTATGGCTACACCTTC
TRBJ2-4	TRBD2	TRBV20-1	.	17	CSAGGRGFGRAKNIQYF	TGCAGTGCTGGAGGCCGGGGTTTCGGGAGGGCCAAAAACATTCAGTACTTC
TRBJ2-5	TRBD2	TRBV9	.	15	CASSVSPSGGETQYF	TGTGCCAGCAGCGTCTCCCCCAGCGGGGGAGAGACCCAGTACTTC
TRBJ2-3	TRBD1	TRBV5-6	few	12	CASSFDRVTQYF	TGTGCCAGCAGCTTCGACAGGGTTACGCAGTATTTT
TRBJ1-1	TRBD1	TRBV4-3	few	15	CASSYTGQGNTEAFF	TGCGCCAGCAGCTATACGGGACAGGGGAACACTGAAGCTTTCTTT
TRBJ2-5	TRBD1	TRBV5-1	few	14	CASSLGTGEETQYF	TGCGCCAGCAGCTTGGGGACAGGGGAAGAGACCCAGTACTTC
TRBJ2-1	TRBD1	TRBV2	.	15	CASSLSDRGGNEQFF	TGTGCCAGCAGCCTTTCGGACAGGGGCGGCAATGAGCAGTTCTTC
TRBJ1-2	TRBD1	TRBV29-1	.	15	CSVEGYGDSPYGYTF	TGCAGCGTTGAAGGTTATGGGGACAGCCCCTATGGCTACACCTTC
TRBJ2-7	.	TRBV6-2/TRBV6-3	.	17	CASTTTLEGGPTYEQYF	TGTGCCAGCACTACTACCCTCGAGGGGGGACCCACCTACGAGCAGTACTTC
TRBJ2-7	TRBD2	TRBV6-1	many	13	CASRTSASYEQYF	TGTGCCAGCAGGACTAGCGCGTCCTACGAGCAGTACTTC
TRBJ1-5	TRBD1	TRBV5-5	few	15	CASSSSGGGNQPQHF	TGTGCCAGCAGCTCGTCAGGGGGGGGCAATCAGCCCCAGCATTTT
TRBJ2-7	.	TRBV7-9	few	15	CASSLGQALTYEQYF	TGTGCCAGCAGCTTAGGGCAGGCCCTTACCTACGAGCAGTACTTC
TRBJ2-1	.	TRBV4-3	many	16	CASSQHYQGTHNEQFF	TGCGCCAGCAGCCAACATTATCAGGGGACTCACAATGAGCAGTTCTTC
TRBJ2-1	TRBD2	TRBV6-5	many	14	CASRERGVYNEQFF	TGTGCCAGCAGAGAGCGGGGGGTTTACAATGAGCAGTTCTTC
TRBJ1-5	TRBD1	TRBV10-3	many	14	CAISAQGADQPQHF	TGTGCCATCAGTGCACAGGGGGCAGATCAGCCCCAGCATTTT
TRBJ2-1	.	TRBV12-3/TRBV12-4	many	16	CASSFGGYGSYNEQFF	TGTGCCAGCAGTTTTGGGGGCTATGGCTCCTACAATGAGCAGTTCTTC
TRBJ1-2	.	TRBV20-1	many	11	CSASWVQGFTF	TGCAGTGCTAGTTGGGTACAGGGATTCACCTTC
TRBJ2-7	TRBD1	TRBV28	many	16	CASSLSEMDRSYEQYF	TGTGCCAGCAGTTTATCCGAGATGGACAGGTCGTACGAGCAGTACTTC
TRBJ2-3	TRBD1	TRBV7-2	.	17	CASSSDRGHPSTDTQYF	TGTGCCAGCAGCTCAGACAGGGGCCACCCTAGCACAGATACGCAGTATTTT
TRBJ2-7	.	TRBV4-1	few	13	CASSQDAWYEQYF	TGCGCCAGCAGCCAAGATGCTTGGTACGAGCAGTACTTC
TRBJ2-7	.	TRBV30	few	14	CAWSEGVISYEQYF	TGTGCCTGGTCAGAGGGGGTTATCTCCTACGAGCAGTACTTC